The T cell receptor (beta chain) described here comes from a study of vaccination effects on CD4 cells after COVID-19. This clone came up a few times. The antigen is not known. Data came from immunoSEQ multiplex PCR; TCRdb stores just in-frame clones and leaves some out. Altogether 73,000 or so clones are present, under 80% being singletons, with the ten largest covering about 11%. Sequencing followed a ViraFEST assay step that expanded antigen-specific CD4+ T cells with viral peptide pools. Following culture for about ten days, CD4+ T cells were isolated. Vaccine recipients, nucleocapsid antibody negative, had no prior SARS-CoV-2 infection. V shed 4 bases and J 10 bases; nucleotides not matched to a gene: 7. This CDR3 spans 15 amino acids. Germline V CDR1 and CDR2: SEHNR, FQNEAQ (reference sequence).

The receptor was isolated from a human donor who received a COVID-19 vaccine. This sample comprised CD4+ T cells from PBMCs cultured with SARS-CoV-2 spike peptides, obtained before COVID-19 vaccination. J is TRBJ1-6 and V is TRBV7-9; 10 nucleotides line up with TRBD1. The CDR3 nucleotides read TGTGCCAGCAGCTCGGTGGGGACAGGGGAATCACCCCTCCACTTT. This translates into CASSSVGTGESPLHF.